What follows is one T cell receptor (beta chain) and its context. Its antigen remains unidentified. This entry comes from a study of cytomegalovirus exposure and HLA in healthy donors. The study, taken as a whole, reports: Available immune exposure information was restricted to CMV serostatus only. An analysis that was carried out later associated 15,000 to 20,000 TCR beta sequences with HLA alleles at 0.05 false discovery rate. Productive rates of about 87% or about 30% were seen for most TCR beta V segments in an earlier analysis.

Primers: 60 Vbeta forward and 13 Jbeta reverse. Repertoires were generated with immunoSEQ multiplex PCR, while TCRdb's copy carries only in-frame clones and drops some. The sample table includes around 100,000 clones. Germline V gene lookup returns CDR1 SGHTA and CDR2 FQGNSA. The CDR3 spans 14 residues. V trimming: 5 bases; J trimming: 5 bases; junction bases outside the gene matches: 5. The sequencing sample was made of PBMCs. The gene calls are TRBV7-2 and TRBJ1-1, with TRBD1 identical over 10 bases. This TCR was recovered from a man aged 35 to 55 in good health and CMV-seronegative. Here the CDR3 DNA reads TGTGCCAGCAGCCAGACAGGGGGCGGGACTGAAGCTTTCTTT. Translation gives CASSQTGGGTEAFF.